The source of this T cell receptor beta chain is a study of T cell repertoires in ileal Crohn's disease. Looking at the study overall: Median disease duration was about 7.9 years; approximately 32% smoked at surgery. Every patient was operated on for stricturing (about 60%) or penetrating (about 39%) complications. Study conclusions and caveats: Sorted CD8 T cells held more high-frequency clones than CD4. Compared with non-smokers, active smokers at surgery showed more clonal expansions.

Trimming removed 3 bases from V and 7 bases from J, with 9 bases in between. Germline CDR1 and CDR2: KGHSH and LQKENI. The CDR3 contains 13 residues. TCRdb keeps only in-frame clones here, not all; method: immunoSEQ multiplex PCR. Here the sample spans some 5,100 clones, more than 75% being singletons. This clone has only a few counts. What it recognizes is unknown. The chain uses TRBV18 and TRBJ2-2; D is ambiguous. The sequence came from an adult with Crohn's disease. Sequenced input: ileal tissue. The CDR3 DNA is TGTGCCAGCTCACCGAGCTCGGGCGGGGAGCTGTTTTTT. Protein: CASSPSSGGELFF.